Presented here are 15 T cell receptor beta chains from one specimen sequenced in a study of blood T cell repertoires in COVID-19. Method: immunoSEQ multiplex PCR; TCRdb's copy keeps in-frame clones and lacks some. The data show fewer than 200,000 clones, approximately 79% seen once. Sequenced sample: peripheral blood. The receptors derive from a woman in her 70s with acute or convalescent COVID-19.

CDR3 DNA sequence: TGTGCCAGCAGCTCCCAGGGGGACACTGAAGCTTTCTTT. Translated: CASSSQGDTEAFF. The rearrangement links TRBV7-3 to TRBJ1-1; TRBD1 agrees at 7 bases. The CDR3 runs to 13 residues. Germline loops: CDR1 SGHTA, CDR2 FQGTGA. The J segment lost 3 bases and the V segment lost 4 bases, leaving 2 bases of the junction unmatched. The variable domain in full, completed from reference TRBV7-3 and TRBJ1-1, reads GAGVSQTPSNKVTEKGKYVELRCDPISGHTALYWYRQSLGQGPEFLIYFQGTGAADDSGLPNDRFFAVRPEGSVSTLKIQRTERGDSAVYLCASSSQGDTEAFFGQGTRLTVV.

The J gene is TRBJ1-4, the V gene TRBV18; D gene ambiguous. The CDR3 has 15 residues. Per the germline V gene, CDR1 is KGHSH and CDR2 is LQKENI. V was trimmed by 3 bases and J by 3 bases, leaving 11 bases between them. The CDR3 bases are TGTGCCAGCTCACCTTTTGAACAGTCTAATGAAAAACTGTTTTTT. It yields the protein CASSPFEQSNEKLFF.

The chain employs TRBV27 and TRBJ2-1; D gene ambiguous. V lost 3 bases, J lost 15 bases, and 18 bases lay in between. In germline, CDR1 is MNHEY, CDR2 SMNVEV (reference sequence). The CDR3 spans 13 residues. This chain's CDR3 is CASSFVSNGALFF. The CDR3 DNA is TGTGCCAGCAGTTTCGTATCTAACGGTGCGTTGTTCTTC.

This chain uses TRBV19 with TRBJ2-2; the D gene is possibly TRBD2 (5 bases). Trimming shortened V by 6 bases and J by 6 bases, and 8 bases separated the two germline ends. Germline V lookup: CDR1 LNHDA, CDR2 SQIVND (reference sequence). The CDR3 runs to 12 residues. CDR3 region: CASSGGPGELFF. The CDR3, as DNA: TGTGCCAGTAGCGGAGGCCCCGGGGAGCTGTTTTTT.

The chain couples TRBV19 to TRBJ1-6, with D tentatively TRBD1 (5 bases). This CDR3 contains 14 residues. In germline, CDR1 is LNHDA, CDR2 SQIVND (reference sequence). Trimming pared 8 bases from V and 4 bases from J, leaving 12 bases between. CDR3 loop: CASANRNYNSPLHF. The CDR3 DNA sequence: TGTGCCAGTGCCAACAGGAATTATAATTCACCCCTCCACTTT.

This clone has only a few counts. This rearrangement joins TRBV21-1 to TRBJ2-1; TRBD2 was called by the table and not checked on the DNA. TRBV21-1 counts as a pseudogene. The CDR3 covers 16 residues. The CDR3 region has the DNA TGTGCCAGCAGCACATATTTAGCGGGAGGTCGCAATGAGCAGTTCTTC. Its protein product is CASSTYLAGGRNEQFF.

This clone occurred a few times. The V call is TRBV2, the J call TRBJ1-5; 9 bases line up with TRBD1. This CDR3 spans 14 amino acids. With V trimmed by 4 bases and J by 6 bases, 4 bases remained unmatched. Per the germline V gene, CDR1 is SNHLY and CDR2 is FYNNEI. The CDR3 spells CASSATGGFQPQHF. As DNA, the CDR3 is TGTGCCAGCAGTGCGACAGGGGGATTTCAGCCCCAGCATTTT.

This clone showed up just once. The V gene is TRBV7-2, the J gene TRBJ1-1; tentative D call: TRBD1 (6 bases). The CDR3 sequence is 14 residues long. The germline V and J ends were trimmed by 4 bases and 1 base, with 10 bases remaining between them. Germline CDR1 is SGHTA and CDR2 is FQGNSA. In DNA, the CDR3 is TGTGCCAGCAGCTCGGACAGAGCGAACACTGAAGCTTTCTTT. This encodes CASSSDRANTEAFF.

J is TRBJ1-1 and V is TRBV29-1, with D uncertain. Germline CDR1 and CDR2: SQVTM and ANQGSEA. This CDR3 has 15 residues. Trimming pared 8 bases from V and 1 base from J, leaving 20 bases between. CDR3 sequence reads: CSTIAQETANTEAFF. The CDR3, as DNA: TGCAGCACCATTGCCCAGGAAACAGCGAACACTGAAGCTTTCTTT.

The genes are TRBV19 and TRBJ2-7; 8 bases agree with TRBD1. This CDR3 is 16 amino acids long. Trimming took 4 bases from V and 4 from J; bases not matched to a gene: 12. Per the germline V gene, CDR1 is LNHDA and CDR2 is SQIVND (reference sequence). The CDR3 protein is CASSTTAGTGWYEQYF. As DNA, the CDR3 is TGTGCCAGTAGTACAACTGCCGGGACAGGTTGGTACGAGCAGTACTTC. The full variable domain, its missing parts supplied by reference TRBV19 and TRBJ2-7, is DGGITQSPKYLFRKEGQNVTLSCEQNLNHDAMYWYRQDPGQGLRLIYYSQIVNDFQKGDIAEGYSVSREKKESFPLTVTSAQKNPTAFYLCASSTTAGTGWYEQYFGPGTRLTVT.

The gene calls are TRBV2 and TRBJ1-1; D possibly corresponds to TRBD1 (5 bases). The V end was cut by 8 bases, the J end by 0 bases, with 10 bases between. This CDR3 contains 13 residues. Germline V lookup: CDR1 SNHLY, CDR2 FYNNEI. Written as DNA, the CDR3 is TGTGCCAGCGTGACAGAAATGAACACTGAAGCTTTCTTT. Translating gives CASVTEMNTEAFF.

This rearrangement joins TRBV5-5 to TRBJ2-1, with 7 positions matching TRBD2. The CDR3 loop spans 16 amino acids. The germline gives CDR1 SGHKS, CDR2 YYEKEE (reference sequence). Trimming removed 0 bases from V and 8 bases from J; junction bases left unmatched: 11. The CDR3 DNA is TGTGCCAGCAGCTTGGCCATGGGGGGAGGGTACTATGAGCAGTTCTTC. Its translation is CASSLAMGGGYYEQFF. Variable domain in full (rest from reference TRBV5-5 and TRBJ2-1): DAGVTQSPTHLIKTRGQQVTLRCSPISGHKSVSWYQQVLGQGPQFIFQYYEKEERGRGNFPDRFSARQFPNYSSELNVNALLLGDSALYLCASSLAMGGGYYEQFFGPGTRLTVL.

The V gene is TRBV7-3, the J gene TRBJ2-3; D call uncertain. CDR1 is SGHTA, CDR2 FQGTGA, per germline. Trimming removed 1 base at V and 3 bases at J, with 5 bases between. The CDR3 sequence is 13 residues long. In nucleotides, the CDR3 is TGTGCCAGCAGCTTAATTTCGACAGATACGCAGTATTTT. As protein: CASSLISTDTQYF.

As DNA, the CDR3 is TGTGCCAGCAGTGGGGACAGTCGGCGGGCGGTCTATGGCTACACCTTC. Translation gives CASSGDSRRAVYGYTF. The rearrangement uses TRBV6-6 and TRBJ1-2; TRBD1 aligns across 7 bases. This CDR3 is 16 amino acids long. CDR1 and CDR2 from the germline V gene are MNHNY and SVGAGI (reference sequence). V dropped 5 bases and J dropped 4; count of bases not matched to a gene: 13.

This chain connects TRBV18 to TRBJ1-3; 10 nucleotides line up with TRBD1. Germline V CDR1 and CDR2: KGHSH, LQKENI. CDR3 length: 18 residues. The ends lost 3 bases at V and 7 bases at J; junction bases unmatched: 15. Written as DNA, the CDR3 is TGTGCCAGCTCACCCGAAACGGTCGGGACAGGGGCAGGGAACACCATATATTTT. Translating it yields CASSPETVGTGAGNTIYF.